A single sample is the source of the 15 T cell receptor beta chains below, sequenced in a study of blood T cell repertoires in COVID-19. TCRdb keeps only in-frame clones here, not all; method: immunoSEQ multiplex PCR. The sample holds under 100,000 clones, over 70% seen once. The material sequenced was peripheral blood. These TCRs come from an elderly man with active or convalescent COVID-19.

The V and J genes are TRBV7-2 and TRBJ2-5; 10 bases line up with TRBD2. This CDR3 has 15 residues. Germline loops: CDR1 SGHTA, CDR2 FQGNSA. V shed 4 bases, J shed 7 bases, and the junction held 9 bases outside the gene matches. CDR3 in amino acids: CASSYGAGGSVTQYF. The CDR3 DNA reads as TGTGCCAGCAGCTACGGAGCGGGGGGGAGCGTGACCCAGTACTTC.

CDR3 in amino acids: CASSLGTATNYGYTF. CDR3 bases: TGCGCCAGCAGCCTCGGGACAGCAACTAACTATGGCTACACCTTC. The chain recombines TRBV5-1 with TRBJ1-2; 7 nucleotides match TRBD1. The CDR3 length is 15 residues. After removal of 4 bases from V and 0 bases from J, the junction contained 6 bases not matched to a gene. CDR1 is SGHRS, CDR2 YFSETQ, per germline.

The rearrangement links TRBV5-8 to TRBJ1-2, with D unclear. Trimming pared 3 bases from V and 4 bases from J, leaving 19 bases between. CDR1 and CDR2 (germline): SGHTS, YDEGEE. CDR3 length equals 16 residues. CDR3 coding DNA: TGTGCCAGCAGCTCCTGGACTGCCGCCAACGGCTATGGCTACACCTTC. Encoded protein: CASSSWTAANGYGYTF.

This clone was seen at least ten times. This rearrangement joins TRBV5-8 to TRBJ2-1; no firm D call. The CDR3 has 15 amino acids. Germline CDR1 SGHTS, CDR2 YDEGEE. V was cut by 0 bases and J by 0 bases, with 7 bases left in between. The CDR3 loop is CASSLGTGSYNEQFF. The CDR3 DNA sequence: TGTGCCAGCAGCTTGGGCACGGGCTCCTACAATGAGCAGTTCTTC.

The chain is built from TRBV19 and TRBJ1-6; tentative D call: TRBD1 (6 bases). The germline gives CDR1 LNHDA, CDR2 SQIVND (reference sequence). The CDR3 totals 14 residues. V was clipped by 5 bases and J by 7 bases, with 12 bases between them. CDR3 loop: CASSGTGMNSPLHF. The CDR3 bases are TGTGCCAGTAGTGGAACAGGGATGAATTCACCCCTCCACTTT.

The chain joins TRBV27 to TRBJ2-1, with D maybe TRBD2 (5 bases). Germline values: CDR1 MNHEY, CDR2 SMNVEV (reference sequence). CDR3 size: 14 residues. Trimming shortened V by 2 bases and J by 5 bases, and 10 bases separated the two germline ends. The CDR3 DNA reads as TGTGCCAGCAGTTTACTCGGGATAAACAATGAGCAGTTCTTC. Protein: CASSLLGINNEQFF.

Of note for this clone: Other nucleotide sequences from this sample produce the same CDR3. The rearrangement uses TRBV3-1 (or the pseudogene TRBV3-2) and TRBJ2-5; 7 nucleotides match TRBD2. This CDR3 spans 14 amino acids. The V and J ends lost 3 bases and 2 bases, in that order; junction bases with no gene match: 3. Germline V gives CDR1 LGHDT, CDR2 YNNKEL (reference sequence). The CDR3 nucleotides are TGTGCCAGCAGCCATCGGCGGGGGCAAGAGACCCAGTACTTC. The encoded protein is CASSHRRGQETQYF.

The chain combines TRBV11-1 with TRBJ2-5, with D perhaps TRBD2 (5 bases). CDR1 and CDR2 from the germline V gene are SGHAT and FQDESV (reference sequence). The CDR3 extends over 16 amino acids. The ends were cut back, 5 bases at V and 2 bases at J, with 18 bases in the middle. CDR3 region: CASSPGGLKTQETQYF. CDR3 coding DNA: TGTGCCAGCAGCCCTGGCGGACTCAAGACGCAAGAGACCCAGTACTTC.

The genes are TRBV5-4 and TRBJ1-2; 12 positions agree with TRBD1. The CDR3 is 17 amino acids. V was pared by 0 bases and J by 6 bases, with 9 bases of the junction left unmatched. The germline gives CDR1 SGHNT, CDR2 YYREEE (reference sequence). The CDR3: CASSLVRDRGRENGYTF. In DNA, the CDR3 is TGTGCCAGCAGCTTGGTGCGGGACAGGGGGCGCGAAAATGGCTACACCTTC.

The chain carries TRBV5-4 and TRBJ2-5, with 9 bases that match TRBD1. The germline V gene has CDR1 SGHNT and CDR2 YYREEE (reference sequence). Germline trimming cut 0 bases from V and 2 bases from J; bases unmatched to any gene: 5. The CDR3 contains 16 residues. The CDR3 sequence is CASSLGTGEAQETQYF. In nucleotides, the CDR3 is TGTGCCAGCAGCTTGGGGACAGGGGAGGCACAAGAGACCCAGTACTTC.

J is TRBJ1-6 and V is TRBV4-3; 9 bases line up with TRBD1. The V gene end was trimmed by 2 bases and the J gene end by 14 bases; junction bases not matched to a gene: 13. The germline V gene has CDR1 LGHNA and CDR2 YSLEER. The CDR3 consists of 16 residues. Here the CDR3 reads CASSQNFGGQGHSLHF. The CDR3 bases are TGCGCCAGCAGCCAAAATTTCGGAGGACAGGGGCATTCCCTCCACTTT.

This chain joins TRBV2 and TRBJ2-1; TRBD2 matches 10 bases. V lost 6 bases to trimming and J lost 9 bases; unmatched junction nucleotides: 11. The CDR3 has 15 amino acids. Germline CDR1 is SNHLY and CDR2 is FYNNEI. CDR3 residues: CASSRTSGGNGEQFF. The CDR3 DNA sequence: TGTGCCAGCAGCCGGACTAGCGGCGGTAATGGTGAGCAGTTCTTC.

This chain links TRBV9 with TRBJ2-5, with 11 bases that match TRBD1. V lost 6 bases, J lost 2 bases, and 6 bases stayed unmatched. Germline values: CDR1 SGDLS, CDR2 YYNGEE. CDR3 length: 15 amino acids. The chain's CDR3 is CASTRGTGGQETQYF. In nucleotides, the CDR3 is TGTGCCAGCACCCGGGGGACAGGGGGACAAGAGACCCAGTACTTC.

This rearrangement joins TRBV25-1 to TRBJ2-5, with D hard to call. The germline gives CDR1 MGHDK, CDR2 SYGVNS. This CDR3 is built from 12 residues. The V and J ends lost 3 bases and 2 bases respectively, with 4 bases between them. CDR3 DNA: TGTGCCAGCAGTGACCAACAAGAGACCCAGTACTTC. This encodes CASSDQQETQYF.

This clone occurred a few times. The J gene is TRBJ2-3, the V gene TRBV9, with TRBD2 matching 10 bases. CDR1 is SGDLS and CDR2 is YYNGEE in the germline V gene. The CDR3 length is 16 residues. The J segment lost 2 bases and the V segment lost 4 bases, leaving 7 bases of the junction unmatched. The CDR3 coding sequence is TGTGCCAGCAGCACCAGACTAGCGGGCCTCACAGATACGCAGTATTTT. This translates into CASSTRLAGLTDTQYF.